This T cell receptor (beta chain) stems from a study of blood T cell repertoires in COVID-19. Looking at the study overall: Nucleic acid was either cDNA or gDNA, and it came from T cells, B-cell-depleted T cells, or PBMCs.

Germline CDR1 GTSNPN, CDR2 SVGIG (reference sequence). Trimming pared 6 bases from V and 6 bases from J, leaving 19 bases between. The length of the CDR3 is 14 residues. The protocol was immunoSEQ multiplex PCR, while the TCRdb copy is restricted to in-frame clones and leaves out a portion. The sample records 310,000 or so clones, 75% to 95% being singletons. What was sequenced was PBMCs or T cells enriched from blood (not recorded which). The receptor comes from a woman aged 25 to 39 who had recovered from COVID-19. The V call is TRBV30, the J call TRBJ2-3; the D gene is possibly TRBD2 (5 bases). The CDR3: CACIGGTRDDTQYF. The CDR3 DNA is TGTGCCTGCATTGGCGGTACTCGGGATGATACGCAGTATTTT.